One sample yielded the 23 T cell receptor beta chains listed below, sequenced in a study of cytomegalovirus exposure and HLA in healthy donors (dated by TCRdb to 2017 to 2019). To prepare the library, the immunoSEQ multiplex PCR assay was applied. In TCRdb, the immuneACCESS table is reduced to in-frame sequences with V and J assigned. These tables do not hold every clone; where another copy was compared, an unresolved V gene accounts for under half, and the others remain unexplained. The sample profile shows fewer than 200,000 clones; approximately 86% of them were found once. Around 2.3% of the sample lies in the top ten. Input material: PBMCs. The receptors shown here come from a woman aged 18-29 years in good health and CMV-seronegative.

This chain joins TRBV9 and TRBJ2-7; 11 nucleotides line up with TRBD2. CDR3 size: 15 residues. The V gene's germline CDR1 is SGDLS and CDR2 YYNGEE. Unmatched junction bases numbered 9, after V lost 3 bases and J lost 7 bases. In nucleotides, the CDR3 is TGTGCCAGCAGCGGGCTACCGGGACTAGCGGCAGAGCAGTACTTC. It translates to CASSGLPGLAAEQYF.

The chain recombines TRBV30 with TRBJ2-2; the match to TRBD1 covers 7 bases. V trimming: 5 bases; J trimming: 7 bases; junction bases outside the gene matches: 10. CDR1 GTSNPN and CDR2 SVGIG come from the germline V gene (reference sequence). This CDR3 contains 14 residues. The CDR3 here is CAWEPTGYYGELFF. CDR3 nucleotides: TGTGCCTGGGAACCGACAGGGTATTACGGGGAGCTGTTTTTT.

Points on this clone: Different DNA sequences within this sample yield the same CDR3. V gene TRBV15 combines with J gene TRBJ2-1; 9 nucleotides agree with TRBD1. The CDR3 length is 14 residues. Looked up from germline, CDR1 is LNHNV and CDR2 is YYDKDF (reference sequence). V dropped 3 bases and J dropped 6; count of bases not matched to a gene: 3. The CDR3 sequence: CATSRDRGGNEQFF. The CDR3 bases are TGTGCCACCAGCAGGGACAGGGGAGGCAATGAGCAGTTCTTC. The variable domain in full, completed from reference TRBV15 and TRBJ2-1, reads DAMVIQNPRYQVTQFGKPVTLSCSQTLNHNVMYWYQQKSSQAPKLLFHYYDKDFNNEADTPDNFQSRRPNTSFCFLDIRSPGLGDTAMYLCATSRDRGGNEQFFGPGTRLTVL.

V gene TRBV9 combines with J gene TRBJ1-2; a weak D match, TRBD1 (5 bases). V dropped 0 bases and J dropped 5 bases, with 8 bases sitting between them. There are 13 residues in the CDR3. Germline loops: CDR1 SGDLS, CDR2 YYNGEE. CDR3: CASSVEGVYGYTF. In DNA form, the CDR3 reads TGTGCCAGCAGCGTAGAAGGGGTGTATGGCTACACCTTC.

V is TRBV27 and J is TRBJ1-1, with a possible D match to TRBD1 (5 bases). V lost 2 bases, J lost 5 bases, and 9 bases lay in between. From germline, CDR1 is MNHEY and CDR2 SMNVEV (reference sequence). The CDR3 loop spans 13 amino acids. Here the CDR3 reads CASSLERGTEAFF. CDR3 coding DNA: TGTGCCAGCAGTTTAGAAAGGGGAACTGAAGCTTTCTTT.

This chain uses TRBV15 with TRBJ2-5; 7 nucleotides align to TRBD1. The CDR3 has 17 residues. Trimming cost V 3 bases and J 5 bases; bases outside gene matches: 15. Germline values: CDR1 LNHNV, CDR2 YYDKDF (reference sequence). The CDR3 bases are TGTGCCACCAGCAGCAATCCGGGACAGCGGCATATCGAGACCCAGTACTTC. Translation: CATSSNPGQRHIETQYF.

The chain combines TRBV6-5 with TRBJ1-4; D remains unclear. Per the germline V gene, CDR1 is MNHEY and CDR2 is SVGAGI. CDR3 size: 15 residues. Trimming stripped 5 bases from V and 0 bases from J, with 10 bases between. CDR3 in amino acids: CASSTRVPTNEKLFF. CDR3 DNA sequence: TGTGCCAGCAGTACCCGGGTTCCAACTAATGAAAAACTGTTTTTT.

The chain carries TRBV10-3 and TRBJ1-2; 7 bases agree with TRBD1. Trimming at V came to 4 bases and at J to 8 bases, leaving 7 bases not matched to a gene. Germline V gives CDR1 ENHRY, CDR2 SYGVKD. The CDR3 is made up of 13 amino acids. The CDR3 bases are TGTGCCATCAGTGGACAGGGTCGAGTCGGCTACACCTTC. Amino acid sequence: CAISGQGRVGYTF.

V and J are TRBV6-5 and TRBJ2-1, with D tentatively TRBD2 (6 bases). V lost 2 bases and J 2 bases, leaving 10 bases between the germline ends. The CDR3 runs 15 residues. Germline CDR1 and CDR2: MNHEY and SVGAGI. DNA of the CDR3: TGTGCCAGCAGTTACCTGGGACTCCCCTACAATGAGCAGTTCTTC. It translates to CASSYLGLPYNEQFF.

The chain recombines TRBV5-6 with TRBJ1-2; a possible D gene is TRBD1 (6 bases). V lost 4 bases and J 4 bases, leaving 20 bases between the germline ends. This CDR3 region has 16 residues. Germline CDR1 reads SGHDT; CDR2 reads YYEEEE. The CDR3 region is CASSVQTQGLLYGYTF. CDR3 coding DNA: TGTGCCAGCAGCGTCCAGACACAGGGTCTCCTCTATGGCTACACCTTC.

Only a few counts were recorded for this clone. V gene TRBV7-9 combines with J gene TRBJ1-5; D remains unclear. CDR1 and CDR2 from the germline V gene are SEHNR and FQNEAQ (reference sequence). V dropped 5 bases and J dropped 3 bases, with 5 bases sitting between them. The CDR3 spans 12 residues. CDR3 nucleotides: TGTGCCAGCAGCGGCCCCAATCAGCCCCAGCATTTT. Translation: CASSGPNQPQHF.

The J gene is TRBJ1-5, the V gene TRBV7-2; 10 positions agree with TRBD1. With V trimmed by 3 bases and J by 8 bases, 7 bases remained unmatched. CDR3 length equals 15 residues. Germline V CDR1 and CDR2: SGHTA, FQGNSA. The CDR3 spells CASSLLTGGGKPQHF. The CDR3 DNA follows: TGTGCCAGCAGCTTGCTGACAGGGGGCGGAAAGCCCCAGCATTTT.

The chain couples TRBV7-6 to TRBJ1-1; possibly TRBD1 for D (5 bases). Germline CDR1 reads SGHVS; CDR2 reads FNYEAQ. The CDR3 is made up of 15 amino acids. V was shortened by 4 bases and J by 1 base, with 13 bases between the two germline ends. The CDR3 DNA is TGTGCCAGCAGCTCCAGGGCGGGGCCGAACACTGAAGCTTTCTTT. As protein: CASSSRAGPNTEAFF.

This clone has just a few counts. The rearrangement uses TRBV19 and TRBJ1-5, with D hard to call. CDR1 is LNHDA, CDR2 SQIVND, per germline (reference sequence). V lost 3 bases, J lost 2 bases, and 17 bases lay in between. This CDR3 region has 17 residues. The CDR3 protein is CASSIPPGWNRNQPQHF. CDR3 nucleotide sequence: TGTGCCAGTAGTATTCCTCCCGGGTGGAATCGCAATCAGCCCCAGCATTTT.

The J gene is TRBJ2-3, the V gene TRBV9; D not resolved. Germline V gene sequence: CDR1 SGDLS, CDR2 YYNGEE. Deletions cut 4 bases from V and 0 bases from J, with 21 bases between. The CDR3 has 18 residues. The CDR3 protein is CASSPSELILSSTDTQYF. CDR3 sequence (DNA): TGTGCCAGCAGCCCCTCGGAGCTGATTTTGTCAAGCACAGATACGCAGTATTTT.

The CDR3 nucleotides are TGCAGCGTTAGGACTACTACATACGAGCAGTACTTC. Its translation: CSVRTTTYEQYF. The gene calls are TRBV29-1 and TRBJ2-7, with D possibly being TRBD2 (6 bases). The CDR3 has 12 residues. Germline assignment: CDR1 SQVTM and CDR2 ANQGSEA. The V and J ends lost 5 bases and 4 bases respectively, with 12 bases between them.

The chain couples TRBV7-8 to TRBJ1-6, with D tentatively TRBD1 (5 bases). Germline V gene lookup returns CDR1 SGHVS and CDR2 FQNEAQ. The CDR3 runs 18 residues. V was shortened by 3 bases and J by 4 bases, with 19 bases between the two germline ends. The CDR3 sequence is CASSFGGTQPFYNSPLHF. The CDR3 DNA follows: TGTGCCAGCAGCTTCGGGGGAACTCAGCCTTTTTATAATTCACCCCTCCACTTT.

This chain links TRBV5-6 with TRBJ2-1; D is perhaps TRBD2 (5 bases). CDR3 length: 15 amino acids. Germline values: CDR1 SGHDT, CDR2 YYEEEE. V lost 4 bases to trimming and J lost 5 bases, with 16 bases between them. CDR3 bases: TGTGCCAGCAGCCCCGAGCGGCCCGCCGACAATGAGCAGTTCTTC. It codes for CASSPERPADNEQFF.

This clone has more than one count but fewer than ten. Other DNA sequences in this sample translate to the same CDR3. The chain has TRBV18 and TRBJ1-2; 11 bases are a match to TRBD1. Germline-derived CDR1 and CDR2 are KGHSH and LQKENI. Unmatched junction bases numbered 0, after V lost 3 bases and J lost 6 bases. The CDR3 totals 13 residues. The CDR3 DNA reads as TGTGCCAGCTCACCGGGACAGGGGGATGGCTACACCTTC. This gives the protein CASSPGQGDGYTF.

This chain links TRBV5-1 with TRBJ1-4; 12 nucleotides align to TRBD1. Germline V gives CDR1 SGHRS, CDR2 YFSETQ. CDR3 length: 17 residues. Trimming took 0 bases from V and 2 from J; bases not matched to a gene: 2. In DNA form, the CDR3 reads TGCGCCAGCAGCTTGGCTGGGACAGGGGGCACTAATGAAAAACTGTTTTTT. It yields the protein CASSLAGTGGTNEKLFF.

The V call is TRBV14, the J call TRBJ1-2, with D unresolved. Germline CDR1 is SGHDN and CDR2 is FVKESK. The length of the CDR3 is 13 residues. Trimming pared 5 bases from V and 2 bases from J, leaving 9 bases between. The DNA for the CDR3 is TGTGCCAGCAGCTACGGAGGGAACTATGGCTACACCTTC. It is translated as CASSYGGNYGYTF.

The chain couples TRBV6-4 to TRBJ1-1, with no clear D. The CDR3 is made up of 13 amino acids. Germline values: CDR1 MRHNA, CDR2 SNTAGT. The ends were cut back, 6 bases at V and 1 base at J, with 9 bases in the middle. CDR3 coding DNA: TGTGCCAGCAGAGAACAGTCGAACACTGAAGCTTTCTTT. It yields the protein CASREQSNTEAFF.

This chain connects TRBV7-2 to TRBJ2-5, with 9 nucleotides matching TRBD2. The CDR3 is 16 residues long. The ends lost 7 bases at V and 5 bases at J; junction bases unmatched: 14. CDR1 and CDR2 (germline): SGHTA, FQGNSA. The CDR3 DNA sequence: TGTGCCAGCAAGTGGGCGGGGGGGGCCGCCGCGGAGACCCAGTACTTC. This gives the protein CASKWAGGAAAETQYF.